This TCR beta chain was retrieved from a study of T cell repertoires in cytomegalovirus infection. As for the study in general: Evidence of both CMV infection and a matching HLA type came from public TCR beta signatures. Study-level results: Ex vivo responses were dominated by HLA-C-restricted CMV-specific TCR beta clonotypes. Adding up the frequency of public TCR beta families identified people who carried CMV plus the relevant HLA.

Germline V gene sequence: CDR1 LNHDA, CDR2 SQIVND (reference sequence). This CDR3 has 16 residues. TCRdb re-called the reads with MiXCR, one entry per CDR3 protein. The sample includes 400,000 to 550,000 distinct CDR3 sequences, around 11% of them seen just once. This clonotype was detected many times. What it binds is unknown. One junction end does not reproduce the germline sequence, and a read error may be involved. The sequencing sample was made of PBMCs. The chain couples TRBV19 to TRBJ1-5; no firm D call. The source of this sequence is a human donor in good health (CMV status not recorded). Some clones in this sample may be carry-over from other donors' samples. The CDR3 spells CASSIEREYSNQPQHF. CDR3 bases: TGTGCCAGCAGTATTGAGAGGGAGTATAGCAATCAGCCCCAGCATTTT.